These T cell receptor beta chains were read from a single sample in a study of response to subunit inactivated influenza vaccine. TCRdb processed the RT-PCR reads anew with MiXCR; each CDR3 protein has one entry. The sample records hundreds of thousands of distinct CDR3 sequences, 12% to 15% being singletons. Specimen: PBMCs from blood, collected 14 days before vaccination. These receptors were taken from a man in his fifties who received an inactivated influenza vaccine. The CDR3 runs from the conserved cysteine through the conserved F or W. D genes are given only for firm matches. Rows may omit the clone size; those that give it use once, few, many or a size class.

d_call	v_call	clone_size	cdr3_length	j_call	cdr3_aa	cdr3_nt
-	TRBV5-1	-	16	TRBJ2-7	CASSLGIVAGINEQYF	TGCGCCAGCAGCTTGGGGATTGTGGCAGGGATAAACGAGCAGTACTTC
TRBD2	TRBV12-3/TRBV12-4	-	16	TRBJ2-5	CASSSVPSGGKETQYF	TGTGCCAGCAGTTCGGTCCCTAGCGGGGGGAAAGAGACCCAGTACTTC
-	TRBV20-1	-	13	TRBJ1-4	CSAPGAGGEKLFF	TGCAGTGCGCCGGGGGCGGGGGGAGAAAAACTGTTTTTT
-	TRBV15	-	15	TRBJ1-5	CATSRGPGSNQPQHF	TGTGCCACCAGCAGAGGCCCAGGTAGCAATCAGCCCCAGCATTTT
TRBD2	TRBV20-1	-	17	TRBJ2-2	CSARPATSGSRTGELFF	TGCAGTGCTAGGCCGGCGACTAGCGGGAGCCGAACCGGGGAGCTGTTTTTT
TRBD2	TRBV7-9	few	16	TRBJ2-7	CASSPLAGRSSYEQYF	TGTGCCAGCAGCCCCTTAGCGGGCAGGAGCTCCTACGAGCAGTACTTC
TRBD2	TRBV28	few	18	TRBJ2-1	CASSLAGLAGGSHNEQFF	TGTGCCAGCAGTTTAGCCGGACTAGCGGGAGGGAGTCACAATGAGCAGTTCTTC
-	TRBV28	few	14	TRBJ2-7	CASSTQVPSYEQYF	TGTGCCAGCAGTACACAGGTCCCTTCCTACGAGCAGTACTTC
-	TRBV11-2	-	16	TRBJ2-3	CASSLGFGGIADTQYF	TGTGCCAGCAGCCTGGGTTTTGGGGGAATAGCAGATACGCAGTATTTT
-	TRBV5-1	-	13	TRBJ1-3	CASSLFQGNTIYF	TGCGCCAGCAGCTTGTTTCAGGGAAACACCATATATTTT
-	TRBV5-1	-	17	TRBJ2-2	CASSSPLGVGRTGELFF	TGCGCCAGCAGCTCCCCCCTCGGGGTCGGGAGAACCGGGGAGCTGTTTTTT
-	TRBV6-2/TRBV6-3	few	14	TRBJ2-1	CASTDGLNRNEQFF	TGTGCCAGCACGGACGGGCTTAATAGGAATGAGCAGTTCTTC
-	TRBV4-1	-	15	TRBJ2-3	CASSRGGPGTDTQYF	TGCGCCAGCAGTCGAGGGGGGCCGGGCACAGATACGCAGTATTTT
-	TRBV9	few	16	TRBJ2-7	CASSVEPGDRGYEQYF	TGTGCCAGCAGCGTAGAGCCCGGGGATCGAGGGTACGAGCAGTACTTC
-	TRBV7-2	few	15	TRBJ1-4	CASSSQVATNEKLFF	TGTGCCAGCAGCTCTCAGGTTGCAACTAATGAAAAACTGTTTTTT
-	TRBV29-1	few	16	TRBJ1-5	CSVVPYRENSNQPQHF	TGCAGCGTTGTGCCTTACAGGGAGAATAGCAATCAGCCCCAGCATTTT
-	TRBV10-3	many	11	TRBJ2-3	CAISVTDTQYF	TGTGCCATTTCGGTCACAGATACGCAGTATTTT
-	TRBV5-1	-	15	TRBJ1-6	CASSLTGPRNSPLHF	TGCGCCAGCAGCTTGACAGGTCCAAGGAATTCACCCCTCCACTTT
-	TRBV4-3	few	13	TRBJ2-7	CASSQELRGEQYF	TGCGCCAGCAGCCAAGAACTGAGGGGAGAGCAGTACTTC
TRBD2	TRBV5-1	few	16	TRBJ2-1	CASSPKAGNAYNEQFF	TGCGCCAGCAGCCCGAAAGCGGGAAACGCATACAATGAGCAGTTCTTC
-	TRBV25-1	-	14	TRBJ1-5	CASKGSASDQPQHF	TGTGCCAGCAAGGGGAGTGCCTCGGATCAGCCCCAGCATTTT
TRBD2	TRBV9	few	13	TRBJ2-7	CASSVGTSREQYF	TGTGCCAGCAGCGTCGGGACTAGCCGGGAGCAGTACTTC
TRBD2	TRBV28	-	15	TRBJ2-7	CASSLWTSGSYEQYF	TGTGCCAGCAGTTTATGGACTAGCGGGAGTTACGAGCAGTACTTC
TRBD1	TRBV7-6	few	16	TRBJ1-3	CASSTRQGDSGNTIYF	TGTGCCAGCAGCACACGACAGGGGGACTCTGGAAACACCATATATTTT
-	TRBV5-1	-	18	TRBJ2-1	CASSWGLRGKGSYNEQFF	TGCGCCAGCAGCTGGGGTCTTAGGGGAAAAGGCTCCTACAATGAGCAGTTCTTC
-	TRBV4-1	-	16	TRBJ2-7	CASSLTTSRSSYEQYF	TGCGCCAGCAGCCTTACTACGAGCAGGTCTTCCTACGAGCAGTACTTC